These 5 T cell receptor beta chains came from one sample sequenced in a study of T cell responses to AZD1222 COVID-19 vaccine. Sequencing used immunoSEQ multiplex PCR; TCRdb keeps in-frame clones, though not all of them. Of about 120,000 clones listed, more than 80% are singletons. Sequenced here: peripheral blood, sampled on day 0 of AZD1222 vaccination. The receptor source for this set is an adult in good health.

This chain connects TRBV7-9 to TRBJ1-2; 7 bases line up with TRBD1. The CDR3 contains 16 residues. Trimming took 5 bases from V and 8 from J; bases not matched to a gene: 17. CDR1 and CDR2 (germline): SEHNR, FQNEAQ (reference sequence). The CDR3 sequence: CASSPHAGRGEGGYTF. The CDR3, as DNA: TGTGCCAGCAGCCCCCACGCGGGCAGGGGGGAGGGAGGCTACACCTTC.

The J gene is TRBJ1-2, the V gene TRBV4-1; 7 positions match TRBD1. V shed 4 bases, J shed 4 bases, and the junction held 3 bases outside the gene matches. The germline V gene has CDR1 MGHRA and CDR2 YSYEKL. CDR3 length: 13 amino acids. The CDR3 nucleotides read TGCGCCAGCAGCCTGCGGACAGGCTATGGCTACACCTTC. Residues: CASSLRTGYGYTF.

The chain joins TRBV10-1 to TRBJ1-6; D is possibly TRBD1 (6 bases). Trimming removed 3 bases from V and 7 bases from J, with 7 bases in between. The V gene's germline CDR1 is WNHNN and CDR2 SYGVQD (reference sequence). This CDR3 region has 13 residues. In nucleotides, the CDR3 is TGCGCCAGCAGTGAAGGACAGAATTCACCCCTCCACTTT. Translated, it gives CASSEGQNSPLHF.

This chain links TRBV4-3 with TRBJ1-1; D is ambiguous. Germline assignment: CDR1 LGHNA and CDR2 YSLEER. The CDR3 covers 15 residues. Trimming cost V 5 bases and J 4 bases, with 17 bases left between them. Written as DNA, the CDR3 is TGCGCCAGCAGCATGGGGTCCTCGGGGAGCACTGAAGCTTTCTTT. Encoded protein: CASSMGSSGSTEAFF.

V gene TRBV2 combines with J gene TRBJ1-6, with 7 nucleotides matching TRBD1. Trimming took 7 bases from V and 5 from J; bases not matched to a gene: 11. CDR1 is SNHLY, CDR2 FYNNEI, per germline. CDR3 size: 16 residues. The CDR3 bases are TGTGCCAGCAATCCCCCAGGAGGGACAGATAATTCACCCCTCCACTTT. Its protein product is CASNPPGGTDNSPLHF.